A selection of T cell receptor beta chains follows, all from one sample in a study of cytomegalovirus exposure and HLA in healthy donors. Libraries were prepared by immunoSEQ multiplex PCR; TCRdb keeps only in-frame clonotypes and omits some of them. Altogether about 120,000 clones are present, 65% to 80% being singletons, with the ten largest covering under 6.5%. The sample was PBMCs. All receptors come from a man between 18 and 29 years old in good health and CMV-seropositive. CDR3s include the opening cysteine and the closing phenylalanine or tryptophan. Not every row has a clone size; where given, it reads once, few, many or a size class.

TRBV25-1,TRBJ2-3,NA,CASRNNRGRTDTQYF
TRBV29-1,TRBJ2-4,NA,CSVEGGYRGNIQYF
TRBV6-6,TRBJ1-1,few,CASSYQMNSGEAFF
TRBV4-1,TRBJ2-7,once,CASSQAQGTGYEQYF
TRBV7-2,TRBJ1-2,NA,CASSLAPGQGSGGYTF
TRBV4-1,TRBJ2-3,NA,CASSQVVAGTDTQYF
TRBV4-1,TRBJ2-1,NA,CASSQIAGHNEQFF
TRBV19,TRBJ1-1,NA,CASKSGGTNTEAFF
TRBV11-2,TRBJ2-1,NA,CASTLKTGQGPYNEQFF
TRBV27,TRBJ2-1,NA,CASGYYDLRVDEQFF
TRBV20-1,TRBJ2-1,NA,CSSPVYNEQFF
TRBV7-6,TRBJ1-1,few,CASSGHLQGMKNTEAFF
TRBV6-6,TRBJ1-2,NA,CASSSGVYGYTF
TRBV10-2,TRBJ2-5,NA,CASSEWTSGTQYF
TRBV21-1,TRBJ2-5,NA,CASSRKGHGEETQYF
TRBV6-1,TRBJ2-7,NA,CASSERRRTGGFYEQYF
TRBV2,TRBJ2-7,NA,CASNGKAGTGAYEQYF
TRBV11-3,TRBJ2-1,few,CASSLTGLAGGDYNEQFF
TRBV21-1,TRBJ1-1,NA,CASSKGTGLVNTEAFF
TRBV5-4,TRBJ2-7,NA,CASSFGSGVYYEQYF
TRBV4-1,TRBJ2-1,NA,CASSQEGTDTMVASYNEQFF
TRBV9,TRBJ2-1,NA,CASSVEGLAGVEQFF
TRBV5-6,TRBJ2-1,once,CASSWGLAGAPGTNEQFF
TRBV15,TRBJ2-5,NA,CATSRAWLAGGPVYQETQYF
TRBV12-5,TRBJ2-1,once,CASGPGTSGRGSYNEQFF
TRBV7-7,TRBJ2-5,NA,CASSLGGQGSETQYF
TRBV4-1,TRBJ2-3,NA,CASSQNLRGTASTDTQYF
TRBV5-1,TRBJ1-1,NA,CASSPAGGFTEAFF
TRBV9,TRBJ2-6,NA,CASSVAGSGANGLTF
TRBV4-1,TRBJ2-2,few,CASSPRTRSNTGELFF
TRBV5-8,TRBJ2-4,NA,CASSLGQKNIQYF
TRBV14,TRBJ1-2,NA,CASSQRGYGYTF
TRBV7-2,TRBJ2-3,NA,CASSLVGGPSTDTQYF
TRBV27,TRBJ2-1,NA,CASSHYSGTSVYNEQFF
TRBV29-1,TRBJ1-2,NA,CSVRGQAASYGYTF
TRBV5-1,TRBJ2-1,NA,CASSLVRTSGDNEQFF
TRBV5-1,TRBJ1-6,NA,CASSLDGRGTSSYNSPLHF
TRBV4-1,TRBJ2-7,NA,CASSRIQGQESYEQYF
TRBV6-6,TRBJ2-3,NA,CASSYTMIGGDTQYF
TRBV5-1,TRBJ2-2,NA,CASSLGARPNTGELFF
TRBV6-1,TRBJ1-2,NA,CASSFDRGGGYTF
TRBV5-1,TRBJ1-4,NA,CASSLGQGNEKLFF